Here is one T cell receptor (beta chain) with its context. Its target is not known. This sample was included in a study of T cell responses to AZD1222 COVID-19 vaccine. Losses at the gene ends were 5 bases for V and 0 bases for J; bases not matched to a gene: 1. Germline V gives CDR1 SEHNR, CDR2 FQNEAQ (reference sequence). The CDR3 contains 14 residues. Study results and limitations: Donors skewed white British and female; clonal diversity was possibly underestimated.

Using immunoSEQ multiplex PCR, the repertoire was profiled, and TCRdb retains in-frame clones only, with some absent. The sample carries 65,000 to 100,000 clones, more than 85% recorded once. The chain employs TRBV7-9 and TRBJ1-3, with TRBD1 matching 7 bases. The sequence was collected from an adult who received the AZD1222 COVID-19 vaccine. Here the sequenced sample was peripheral blood, taken 28 days after the second AZD1222 dose. CDR3 sequence (DNA): TGTGCCAGCAGCCGGGACAGCTCTGGAAACACCATATATTTT. Encoded protein: CASSRDSSGNTIYF.